This T cell receptor beta chain comes out of a study of blood T cell repertoires in COVID-19. V lost 7 bases and J lost 2, with 15 bases in between. The CDR3 is 14 residues long. Germline CDR1 reads SNHLY; CDR2 reads FYNNEI. The data were produced by immunoSEQ multiplex PCR, yet TCRdb's version contains in-frame clones alone and is incomplete. This repertoire shows about 320,000 clones, approximately 81% found once; its top ten account for under 2%. The age range of participants was about 18 to 95 years, with residence in about two dozen US areas. The chain is built from TRBV2 and TRBJ2-7, with D hard to call. Source material: PBMCs or T cells enriched from blood (not recorded which). The clonotype was recovered from a woman aged 25 to 39 who had been exposed to COVID-19. The CDR3 loop is CASMGLPEPYEQYF. CDR3 coding DNA: TGTGCCAGCATGGGTCTGCCGGAGCCCTACGAGCAGTACTTC.